These 17 T cell receptor beta chains share one sample of origin, sequenced in a study of T cells in localized non-small cell lung cancer. Profiled with immunoSEQ multiplex PCR; TCRdb holds only in-frame clones, not every one. This sample has tens of thousands of clones; approximately 90% occur once, and the top ten carry roughly 2.5%. This specimen consisted of PBMCs, obtained before any cancer treatment. Source of these receptors: a man aged 40 to 75 with stage II lung adenocarcinoma.

The V and J genes are TRBV9 and TRBJ1-1; D ambiguous. The germline V gene has CDR1 SGDLS and CDR2 YYNGEE. V lost 0 bases and J lost 7, with 10 bases in between. The CDR3 loop spans 13 amino acids. For the CDR3, the DNA is TGTGCCAGCAGCGTAGGGTTCGGCCTTGAAGCTTTCTTT. Translated, it gives CASSVGFGLEAFF.

This sequence joins TRBV6-1 and TRBJ2-5; D uncertain. This CDR3 contains 13 residues. Germline V lookup: CDR1 MNHNS, CDR2 SASEGT. Trimming cost V 1 base and J 4 bases, with 7 bases left between them. The chain's CDR3 is CASSEGKRETQYF. The CDR3, as DNA: TGTGCCAGCAGTGAAGGCAAACGAGAGACCCAGTACTTC.

The rearrangement links TRBV7-9 to TRBJ1-1; a weak D match, TRBD1 (5 bases). Germline CDR1 is SEHNR and CDR2 is FQNEAQ (reference sequence). CDR3 size: 12 residues. Deletions cut 6 bases from V and 11 bases from J, with 16 bases between. The CDR3 DNA reads TGTGCCAGCAGTTCGACTGGGACGGCGGCTTTCTTT. This gives the protein CASSSTGTAAFF.

This chain connects TRBV18 to TRBJ1-4; TRBD1 matches at 7 bases. The CDR3 is made up of 16 amino acids. Per germline, CDR1 KGHSH and CDR2 LQKENI. Trimming removed 3 bases from V and 3 bases from J; junction bases left unmatched: 7. CDR3: CASSPTGPGANEKLFF. Here the CDR3 DNA reads TGTGCCAGCTCACCGACAGGGCCGGGGGCTAATGAAAAACTGTTTTTT.

This sequence joins TRBV5-5 and TRBJ1-2; 8 nucleotides line up with TRBD1. Germline V gene sequence: CDR1 SGHKS, CDR2 YYEKEE (reference sequence). This CDR3 region has 14 residues. Trimming removed 4 bases from V and 8 bases from J; junction bases left unmatched: 10. The CDR3 spells CASSRTGTGLGYTF. In nucleotides, the CDR3 is TGTGCCAGCAGCAGAACCGGGACAGGCTTGGGCTACACCTTC.

The rearrangement uses TRBV2 and TRBJ1-4; 7 nucleotides line up with TRBD1. The J segment lost 0 bases and the V segment lost 4 bases, leaving 8 bases of the junction unmatched. CDR1 and CDR2 (germline): SNHLY, FYNNEI. The CDR3 runs to 17 residues. This CDR3 reads CASSGQGQKATNEKLFF. DNA for the CDR3: TGTGCCAGCAGTGGACAGGGCCAGAAAGCAACTAATGAAAAACTGTTTTTT.

This chain joins TRBV6-1 and TRBJ1-5; TRBD1 might be the D (6 bases). Germline V gene data show CDR1 as MNHNS and CDR2 as SASEGT. The CDR3 length is 15 residues. Trimming removed 6 bases at V and 1 base at J, with 13 bases between. In nucleotides, the CDR3 is TGTGCCAGCAGGGACAGTGGGGGGAGCAATCAGCCCCAGCATTTT. As protein: CASRDSGGSNQPQHF.

The chain employs TRBV7-8 and TRBJ2-3, with 8 bases aligning to TRBD2. V was clipped by 4 bases and J by 0 bases; unmatched bases: 15. CDR1 and CDR2 from the germline V gene are SGHVS and FQNEAQ. The CDR3 has 19 amino acids. In DNA, the CDR3 is TGTGCCAGCAGCTCTGCTCCAGCCGGGACTAGTCCTAGCACAGATACGCAGTATTTT. This sequence encodes CASSSAPAGTSPSTDTQYF.

This chain joins TRBV2 and TRBJ2-5; D might be TRBD1 or TRBD2, each matching 6 bases. Germline lookup yields CDR1 SNHLY and CDR2 FYNNEI. The CDR3 sequence is 13 residues long. V was trimmed by 9 bases and J by 5 bases, leaving 16 bases between them. The CDR3 reads CASSLGGWETQYF. CDR3 DNA sequence: TGTGCCAGTTCCCTCGGGGGCTGGGAGACCCAGTACTTC.

The CDR3 nucleotides read TGCGCCAGCAGCCAAGCCGACGGGCCCACCTACGAGCAGTACTTC. As protein: CASSQADGPTYEQYF. V is TRBV4-1 and J is TRBJ2-7; unclear D gene. CDR1 is MGHRA and CDR2 is YSYEKL in the germline V gene. This CDR3 comprises 15 residues. V lost 1 base, J lost 2 bases, and 12 bases lay in between.

This sequence joins TRBV29-1 and TRBJ2-7; D is unresolved. Trimming took 2 bases from V and 3 from J, leaving 8 bases between them. Germline V gene data show CDR1 as SQVTM and CDR2 as ANQGSEA. CDR3 length equals 12 residues. The CDR3 region is CSVERAGYEQYV. Here the CDR3 DNA reads TGCAGCGTTGAAAGGGCCGGCTACGAGCAGTACGTC.

The chain links TRBV20-1 to TRBJ2-3, with D unclear. Per germline, CDR1 DFQATT and CDR2 SNEGSKA (reference sequence). CDR3 length: 11 residues. Trimming pared 0 bases from V and 2 bases from J, leaving 0 bases between. The CDR3 nucleotides read TGCAGTGCTAGAGACACAGATACGCAGTATTTT. Its protein product is CSARDTDTQYF.

J is TRBJ2-2 and V is TRBV12-5; D is unclear. The CDR3 covers 14 residues. Trimming stripped 7 bases from V and 2 bases from J, with 11 bases between. Germline V gene lookup returns CDR1 LGHNT and CDR2 FRNRAP. The CDR3 sequence is CASASWGNTGELFF. For the CDR3, the DNA is TGTGCTAGTGCTTCCTGGGGAAACACCGGGGAGCTGTTTTTT.

The rearrangement joins TRBV11-3 to TRBJ2-7; 8 bases are a match to TRBD2. The CDR3 runs 15 residues. Germline V CDR1 and CDR2: SGHNT, YENEEA. V trimming: 3 bases; J trimming: 3 bases; junction bases outside the gene matches: 7. CDR3 residues: CASSFKRGTYYEQYV. The DNA of the CDR3 is TGTGCCAGCAGCTTCAAGCGGGGGACGTACTACGAGCAGTACGTC.

This chain uses TRBV7-8 with TRBJ1-2; maybe TRBD1 (5 bases). The germline gives CDR1 SGHVS, CDR2 FQNEAQ. The length of the CDR3 is 14 residues. The V end was cut by 5 bases, the J end by 12 bases, with 22 bases between. The CDR3, as DNA: TGTGCCAGCAGCCACGGACCGGGGCGGGGAGTCAACACCTTC. Translation gives CASSHGPGRGVNTF.

J is TRBJ2-6 and V is TRBV19; D uncertain. Germline V gives CDR1 LNHDA, CDR2 SQIVND (reference sequence). This CDR3 has 17 residues. Trimming cost V 1 base and J 4 bases, with 14 bases left between them. The CDR3 reads CASSIVFRLDGANVLTF. DNA of the CDR3: TGTGCCAGTAGTATAGTTTTTCGACTGGACGGGGCCAACGTCCTGACTTTC.

The chain joins TRBV28 to TRBJ2-2; a possible D gene is TRBD1 (6 bases). V was shortened by 3 bases and J by 3 bases, with 14 bases between the two germline ends. This CDR3 is 16 amino acids long. Germline values: CDR1 MDHEN, CDR2 SYDVKM. The CDR3 region has the DNA TGTGCCAGCAGTTTCGGGACACGCCTCTACACCGGGGAGCTGTTTTTT. Residues: CASSFGTRLYTGELFF. Looking up the rest from reference TRBV28 and TRBJ2-2 gives the full variable domain: DVKVTQSSRYLVKRTGEKVFLECVQDMDHENMFWYRQDPGLGLRLIYFSYDVKMKEKGDIPEGYSVSREKKERFSLILESASTNQTSMYLCASSFGTRLYTGELFFGEGSRLTVL.